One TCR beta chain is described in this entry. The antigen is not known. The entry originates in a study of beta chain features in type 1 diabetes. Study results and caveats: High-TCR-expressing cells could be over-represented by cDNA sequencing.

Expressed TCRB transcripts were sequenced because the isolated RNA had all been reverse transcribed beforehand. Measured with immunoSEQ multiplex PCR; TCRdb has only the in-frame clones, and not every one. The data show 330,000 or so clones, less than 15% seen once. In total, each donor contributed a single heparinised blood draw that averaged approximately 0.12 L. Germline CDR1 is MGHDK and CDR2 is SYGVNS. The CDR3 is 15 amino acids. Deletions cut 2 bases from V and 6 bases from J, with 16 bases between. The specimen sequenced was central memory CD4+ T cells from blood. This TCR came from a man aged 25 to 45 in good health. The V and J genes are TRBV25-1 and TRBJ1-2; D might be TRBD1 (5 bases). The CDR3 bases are TGTGCCAGCAGTGAACAGGGAGGGATTGGAGATGGCTACACCTTC. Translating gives CASSEQGGIGDGYTF.